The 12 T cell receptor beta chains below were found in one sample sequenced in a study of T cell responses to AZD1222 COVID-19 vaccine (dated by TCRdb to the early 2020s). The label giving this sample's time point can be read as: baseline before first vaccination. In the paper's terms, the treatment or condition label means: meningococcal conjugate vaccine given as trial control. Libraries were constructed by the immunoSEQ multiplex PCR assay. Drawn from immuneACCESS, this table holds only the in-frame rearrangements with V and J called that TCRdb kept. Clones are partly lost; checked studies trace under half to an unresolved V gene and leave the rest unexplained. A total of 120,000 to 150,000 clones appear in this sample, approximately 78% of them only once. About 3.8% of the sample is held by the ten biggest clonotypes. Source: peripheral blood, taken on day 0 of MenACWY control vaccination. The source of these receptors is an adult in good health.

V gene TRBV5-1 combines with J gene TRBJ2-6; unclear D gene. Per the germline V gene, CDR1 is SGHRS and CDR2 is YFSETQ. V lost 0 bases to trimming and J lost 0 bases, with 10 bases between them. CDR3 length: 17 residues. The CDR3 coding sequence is TGCGCCAGCAGCTTGGCCCCCGGCACCTCTGGGGCCAACGTCCTGACTTTC. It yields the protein CASSLAPGTSGANVLTF.

This CDR3 reads CASSFSAGARGETQYF. CDR3 DNA sequence: TGTGCCAGCAGCTTCTCTGCGGGGGCCCGAGGGGAGACCCAGTACTTC. The rearrangement joins TRBV7-9 to TRBJ2-5; D possibly corresponds to TRBD2 (7 bases). The V end was cut by 3 bases, the J end by 5 bases, with 19 bases between. Germline V gene sequence: CDR1 SEHNR, CDR2 FQNEAQ (reference sequence). The CDR3 length is 16 residues.

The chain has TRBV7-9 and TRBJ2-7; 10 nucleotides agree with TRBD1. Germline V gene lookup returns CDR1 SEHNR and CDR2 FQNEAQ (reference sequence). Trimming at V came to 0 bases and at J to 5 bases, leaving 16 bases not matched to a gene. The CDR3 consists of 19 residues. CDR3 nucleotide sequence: TGTGCCAGCAGCTTAGCCTCACTCAAGACAGGGGGCGGTAAAGACGAGCAGTACTTC. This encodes CASSLASLKTGGGKDEQYF.

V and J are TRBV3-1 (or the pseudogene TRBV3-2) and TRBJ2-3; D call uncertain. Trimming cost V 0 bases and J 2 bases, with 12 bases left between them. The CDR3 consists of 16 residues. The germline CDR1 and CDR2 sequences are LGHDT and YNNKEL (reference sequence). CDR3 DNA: TGTGCCAGCAGCCAAGATAACCAACACTACACAGATACGCAGTATTTT. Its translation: CASSQDNQHYTDTQYF.

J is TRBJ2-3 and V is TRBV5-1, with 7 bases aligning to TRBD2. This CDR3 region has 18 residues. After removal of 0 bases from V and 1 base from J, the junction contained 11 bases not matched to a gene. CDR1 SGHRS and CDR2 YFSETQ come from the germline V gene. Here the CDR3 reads CASSLVAPGSGGTDTQYF. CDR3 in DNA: TGCGCCAGCAGCTTGGTAGCCCCCGGAAGCGGGGGCACAGATACGCAGTATTTT.

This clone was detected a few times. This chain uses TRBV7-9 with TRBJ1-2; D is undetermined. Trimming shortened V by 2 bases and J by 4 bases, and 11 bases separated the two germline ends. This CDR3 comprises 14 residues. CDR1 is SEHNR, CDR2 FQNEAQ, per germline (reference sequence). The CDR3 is CASSLRASSYGYTF. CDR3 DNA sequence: TGTGCCAGCAGCTTACGGGCCTCGTCCTATGGCTACACCTTC.

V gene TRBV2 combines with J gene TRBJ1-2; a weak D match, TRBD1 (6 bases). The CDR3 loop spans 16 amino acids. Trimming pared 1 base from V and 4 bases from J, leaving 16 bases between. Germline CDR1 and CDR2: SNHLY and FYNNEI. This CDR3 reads CASSEGGHQAGYGYTF. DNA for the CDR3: TGTGCCAGCAGTGAAGGGGGACACCAGGCGGGCTATGGCTACACCTTC. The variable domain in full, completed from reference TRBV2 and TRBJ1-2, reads EPEVTQTPSHQVTQMGQEVILRCVPISNHLYFYWYRQILGQKVEFLVSFYNNEISEKSEIFDDQFSVERPDGSNFTLKIRSTKLEDSAMYFCASSEGGHQAGYGYTFGSGTRLTVV.

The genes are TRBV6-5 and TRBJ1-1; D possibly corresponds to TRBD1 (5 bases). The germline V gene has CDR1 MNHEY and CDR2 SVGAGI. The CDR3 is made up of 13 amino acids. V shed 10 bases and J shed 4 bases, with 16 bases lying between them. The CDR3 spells CANERGVTTEAFF. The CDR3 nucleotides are TGTGCCAACGAGAGGGGAGTCACCACTGAAGCTTTCTTT.

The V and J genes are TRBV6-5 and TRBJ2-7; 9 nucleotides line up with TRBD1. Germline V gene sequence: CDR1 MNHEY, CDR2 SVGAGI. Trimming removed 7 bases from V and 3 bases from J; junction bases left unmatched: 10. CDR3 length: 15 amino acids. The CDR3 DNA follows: TGTGCCAGCACCGAGGGGGGACAGGGAGGCTACGAGCAGTACTTC. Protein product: CASTEGGQGGYEQYF.

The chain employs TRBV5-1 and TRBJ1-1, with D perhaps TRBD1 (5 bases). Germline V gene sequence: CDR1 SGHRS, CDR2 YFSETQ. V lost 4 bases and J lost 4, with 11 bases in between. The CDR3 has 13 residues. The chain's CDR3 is CASSPRGGTEAFF. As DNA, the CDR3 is TGCGCCAGCAGCCCGAGGGGAGGCACTGAAGCTTTCTTT.

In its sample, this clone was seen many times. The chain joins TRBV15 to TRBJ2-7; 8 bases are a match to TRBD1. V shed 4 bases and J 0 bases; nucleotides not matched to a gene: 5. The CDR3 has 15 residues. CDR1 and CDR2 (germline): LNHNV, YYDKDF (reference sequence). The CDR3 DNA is TGTGCCACCAGCACTCGGGACAGGAACTCCTACGAGCAGTACTTC. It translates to CATSTRDRNSYEQYF.

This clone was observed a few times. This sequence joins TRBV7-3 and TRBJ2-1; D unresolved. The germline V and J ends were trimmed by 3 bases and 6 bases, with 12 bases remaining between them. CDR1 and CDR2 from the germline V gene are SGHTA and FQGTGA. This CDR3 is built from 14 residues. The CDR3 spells CASSLMLGLNEQFF. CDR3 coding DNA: TGTGCCAGCAGCTTGATGCTCGGCCTCAATGAGCAGTTCTTC.